The TCR beta chain described here comes from a study of T cell changes during pregnancy in multiple sclerosis. Sequenced by immunoSEQ multiplex PCR; TCRdb stores in-frame clones only, minus some. This sample has over 55,000 clones, with approximately 92% found just once. The J segment lost 6 bases and the V segment lost 3 bases, leaving 8 bases of the junction unmatched. The CDR3 is 16 residues long. Per germline, CDR1 SGHDT and CDR2 YYEEEE. The sample in question was CD8+ T cells from peripheral blood mononuclear cells, obtained in the third trimester of pregnancy. The clonotype originates from a female donor in good health, enrolled as a control in a pregnancy study. This chain uses TRBV5-6 with TRBJ1-5, with 11 bases identical to TRBD1. The CDR3 loop reads CASSSGGTGGPQPQHF. For the CDR3, the DNA is TGTGCCAGCAGCTCGGGGGGGACAGGGGGTCCTCAGCCCCAGCATTTT.